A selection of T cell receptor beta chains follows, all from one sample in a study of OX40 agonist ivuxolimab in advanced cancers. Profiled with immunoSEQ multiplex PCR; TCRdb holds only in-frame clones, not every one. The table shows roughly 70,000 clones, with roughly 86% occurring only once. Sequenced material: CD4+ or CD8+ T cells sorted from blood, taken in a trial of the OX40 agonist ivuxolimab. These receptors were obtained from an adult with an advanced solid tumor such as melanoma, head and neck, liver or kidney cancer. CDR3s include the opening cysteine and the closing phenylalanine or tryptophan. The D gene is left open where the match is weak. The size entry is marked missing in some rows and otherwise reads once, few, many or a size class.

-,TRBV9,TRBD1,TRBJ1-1,TGTGCCAGCAGCCGACAGGGGGTAAGGACCATGGGTGAAGCTTTCTTT,CASSRQGVRTMGEAFF
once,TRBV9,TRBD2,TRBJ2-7,TGTGCCAGCAGCGTCGATCCTAGCGGAACCTACGAGCAGTACTTC,CASSVDPSGTYEQYF
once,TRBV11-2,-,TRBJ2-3,TGTGCCAGCAGCTTAGCGGGAGCCACAGATACGCAGTATTTT,CASSLAGATDTQYF
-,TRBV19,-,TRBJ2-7,TGTGCCAGTAGGCTGGGGCGGTCGAGCTCCTACGAGCAGTACTTC,CASRLGRSSSYEQYF
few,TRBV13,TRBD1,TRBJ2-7,TGTGCCAGCAGCGTCCAGGCGGGGACAGGGGAGCAGTACTTC,CASSVQAGTGEQYF
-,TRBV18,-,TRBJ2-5,TGTGCCAGCTCACCGGGGGAGACCCAGTACTTC,CASSPGETQYF
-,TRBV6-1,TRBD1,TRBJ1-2,TGTGCCAGTCGAGACAGGGGGGGATTCTATGGCTACACCTTC,CASRDRGGFYGYTF
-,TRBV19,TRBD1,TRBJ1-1,TGTGCCAGTAGTATAGATCACAGGGGCACTGAAGCTTTCTTT,CASSIDHRGTEAFF
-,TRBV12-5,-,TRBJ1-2,TGTGCTAGTGGTCCTTCCGGAGCCGGAGGCTACACCTTC,CASGPSGAGGYTF
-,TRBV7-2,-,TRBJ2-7,TGTGCCAGCAGCTTAGCACAGGGAACCTACGAGCAGTACTTC,CASSLAQGTYEQYF
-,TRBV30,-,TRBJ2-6,TGTGCCTGGAGAGGGGAGGCAAGAGGGGCCAACGTCCTGACTTTC,CAWRGEARGANVLTF
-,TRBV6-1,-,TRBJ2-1,TGTGCCACCGGTAAGGGGGCCTACAATGAGCAGTTCTTC,CATGKGAYNEQFF
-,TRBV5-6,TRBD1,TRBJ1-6,TGTGCCAGCAGCCAGGGACAGGGGTATTCACCCCTCCACTTT,CASSQGQGYSPLHF
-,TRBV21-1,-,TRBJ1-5,TGTGCCAGCAGCAAGGAGGGGGCCGGGCAGCCCCAGCATTTT,CASSKEGAGQPQHF
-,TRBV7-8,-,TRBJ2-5,TGTGCCAGCGGTGCCCCAAGGAGGCGACCCGGGGGGCCTATCCAAGAGACCCAGTACTTC,CASGAPRRRPGGPIQETQYF
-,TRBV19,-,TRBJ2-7,TGTGCCAGTAGTATTTCCCTACCCAACTACGAGCAGTACTTC,CASSISLPNYEQYF
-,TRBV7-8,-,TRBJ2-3,TGTGCCAGCAGCCCACATGCAGATACGCAGTATTTT,CASSPHADTQYF
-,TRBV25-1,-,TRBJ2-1,TGTGCCAGCAGTGACGAGGTCCCCTACAATGAGCAGTTCTTC,CASSDEVPYNEQFF
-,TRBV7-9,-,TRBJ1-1,TGTGCCAGCAGCACAACCGAGGGTAAAGGAGAAGCTTTCTTT,CASSTTEGKGEAFF
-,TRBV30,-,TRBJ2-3,TGTGCCTGGACCAAACAGGGAGATACGCAGTATTTT,CAWTKQGDTQYF
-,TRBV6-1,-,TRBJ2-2,TGTGCCAGCAGTGAAGTGGGGCAGGGAATAGAGCTGTTTTTT,CASSEVGQGIELFF
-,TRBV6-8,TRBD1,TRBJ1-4,TGTGCAAGCACGACCGGGACAGAGAATGAAAAACTGTTTTTT,CASTTGTENEKLFF
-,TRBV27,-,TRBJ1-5,TGTGCCAGCAGTTTGGCCCCGTATCAGCCCCAGCATTTT,CASSLAPYQPQHF
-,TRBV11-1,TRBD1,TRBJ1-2,TGTGCCAGCAGCCCTCGACAGGGACCTGGCTACACCTTC,CASSPRQGPGYTF
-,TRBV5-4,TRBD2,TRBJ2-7,TGTGCCAGCAGCTTGCAACTAGCGGGAGTGCGCCACGAGCAGTACTTC,CASSLQLAGVRHEQYF
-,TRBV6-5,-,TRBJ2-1,TGTGCCAGCAGTTACTCGGGGAACCCCTATTACAATGAGCAGTTCTTC,CASSYSGNPYYNEQFF
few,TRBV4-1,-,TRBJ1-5,TGCGCCAGCAGCCAAGGGGATCAGCCCCAGCATTTT,CASSQGDQPQHF
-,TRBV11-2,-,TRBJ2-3,TGTGCCAGCAGCCCTGTAATGGGGACGCAGTATTTT,CASSPVMGTQYF
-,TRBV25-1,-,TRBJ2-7,TGTGCCAGCAGTGAGACTGGGCGCGGAACCAGCTCCTACGAGCAGTACTTC,CASSETGRGTSSYEQYF
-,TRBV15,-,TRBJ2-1,TGTGCCACCAGCAGAGGGCCACTGGCAGGCAATGAGCAGTTCTTC,CATSRGPLAGNEQFF
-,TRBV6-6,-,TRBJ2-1,TGTGCCAGCAGTTACAGGTTCGATGAGCAGTTCTTC,CASSYRFDEQFF
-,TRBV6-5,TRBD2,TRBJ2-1,TGTGCCAGCAGTCGTAGCGGGAGGGCAAATGAGCAGTTCTTC,CASSRSGRANEQFF
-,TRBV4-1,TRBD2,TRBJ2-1,TGCGCCAGCAGCCAAGTAGGGGCGGGGGGGCCGGATGAGCAGTTCTTC,CASSQVGAGGPDEQFF
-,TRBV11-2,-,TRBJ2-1,TGTGCCAGCAGCTTAGGGGCGCTGAGCTCCTACAATGAGCAGTTCTTC,CASSLGALSSYNEQFF
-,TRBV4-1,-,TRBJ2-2,TGCGCCAGCAGCCAAGGGCTCGACAGGGAGGCCGGGGAGCTGTTTTTT,CASSQGLDREAGELFF
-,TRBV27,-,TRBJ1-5,TGTGCCAGCAGGGGTGAGCCCTCCCGCGGTCAGCCCCAGCATTTT,CASRGEPSRGQPQHF
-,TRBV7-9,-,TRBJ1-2,TGTGCCAGCACGCTTGAAAGTGATGGCTACACCTTC,CASTLESDGYTF
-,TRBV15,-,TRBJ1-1,TGTGCCACCAGCTTCCGCCCGGGGGACACTGAAGCTTTCTTT,CATSFRPGDTEAFF
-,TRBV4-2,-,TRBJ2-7,TGTGCCAGCAGCCAAGTCACAGACCTGGCCTACGAGCAGTACTTC,CASSQVTDLAYEQYF
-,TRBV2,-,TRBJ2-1,TGTGCCAGCAGACCCGTAGCCGGTAGGGGTGGGTCCTACAATGAGCAGTTCTTC,CASRPVAGRGGSYNEQFF